One sample yielded the 2 T cell receptor beta chains listed below, sequenced in a study of regulatory T cells in long-lasting Graves disease. The time point denotes: persistent/refractory GD, antithyroid drugs over 5 years with positive TRAb. PBMCs were the source of the RNA used for TCR sequencing. Arm-PCR of CDR3 regions with iRepertoire HTBI primers generated TCR beta libraries. TCRdb re-derived calls from the multiplex PCR reads in MiXCR, one entry per CDR3 protein. The sample yields hundreds of thousands of distinct CDR3 sequences, 20% to 25% seen once. The material sequenced was peripheral blood mononuclear cells (PBMCs), taken when the disease was refractory, from a patient treated with antithyroid drugs. The receptors were gathered from a female donor with Graves disease.

The rearrangement joins TRBV7-2 to TRBJ2-7; D not certain. The CDR3 spans 16 residues. CDR1 is SGHTA and CDR2 is FQGNSA in the germline V gene. V shed 4 bases and J shed 6 bases, with 22 bases lying between them. The CDR3 region has the DNA TGTGCCAGCAGCTCCTCGGAAGGGCCTATTCTGGTCGAGCAGTACTTC. Its protein is CASSSSEGPILVEQYF.

J is TRBJ1-1 and V is TRBV29-1; perhaps TRBD1 as D (5 bases). Germline V gene data show CDR1 as SQVTM and CDR2 as ANQGSEA. The CDR3 is 14 amino acids. V was clipped by 4 bases and J by 1 base, with 13 bases between them. CDR3 sequence (DNA): TGCAGCGTTGTAGTACCAGGACAGAACACTGAAGCTTTCTTT. This sequence encodes CSVVVPGQNTEAFF.